This T cell receptor beta chain was captured by sequencing in a study of OX40 agonist ivuxolimab in advanced cancers. The assay was immunoSEQ multiplex PCR, and TCRdb's table has in-frame clones only and misses some. Of approximately 68,000 clones in the sample, about 87% were seen once. With 5 bases clipped from V and 5 bases from J, the junction kept 8 bases outside the gene matches. The CDR3 is 16 residues long. The germline gives CDR1 ENHRY, CDR2 SYGVKD. The material sequenced was CD4+ or CD8+ T cells sorted from blood, taken in a trial of the OX40 agonist ivuxolimab. The chain recombines TRBV10-3 with TRBJ2-3; TRBD2 matches 12 bases. This TCR was sampled from an adult with an advanced solid tumor such as melanoma, head and neck, liver or kidney cancer. CDR3 loop: CAISPGLAGSGDTQYF. CDR3 bases: TGTGCCATCAGTCCCGGACTAGCGGGGTCAGGAGATACGCAGTATTTT.